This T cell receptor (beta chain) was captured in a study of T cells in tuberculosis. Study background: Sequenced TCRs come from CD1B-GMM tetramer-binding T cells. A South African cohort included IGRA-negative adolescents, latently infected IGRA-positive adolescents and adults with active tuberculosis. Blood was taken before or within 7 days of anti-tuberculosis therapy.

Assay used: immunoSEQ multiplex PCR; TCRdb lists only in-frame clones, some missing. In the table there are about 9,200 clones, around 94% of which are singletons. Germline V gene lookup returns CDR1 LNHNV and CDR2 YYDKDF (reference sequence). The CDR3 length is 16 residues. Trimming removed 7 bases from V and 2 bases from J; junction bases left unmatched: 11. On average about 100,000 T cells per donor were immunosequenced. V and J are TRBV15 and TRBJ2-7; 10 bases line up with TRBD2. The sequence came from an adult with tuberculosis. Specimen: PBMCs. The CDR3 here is CATKPKPSGGAYEQYF. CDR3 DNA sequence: TGTGCCACCAAACCTAAGCCCAGCGGGGGGGCCTACGAGCAGTACTTC.